Shown below are 10 T cell receptor beta chains from a single sample sequenced in a study of CD8 T cells in Susac syndrome. The RNA, roughly 0.45 to 1 ug, was put through reverse transcription using random hexamers. TCRdb analysed the immunoSEQ multiplex PCR reads with MiXCR anew, one entry per CDR3 protein. The sample shows some 190,000 distinct CDR3 sequences, about 93% of them seen only once. The sample consisted of CD4+ T cells from PBMCs. Receptors originate from a human donor in good health.

This clonotype was seen once. The J gene is TRBJ2-7, the V gene TRBV20-1; D is unclear. The germline gives CDR1 DFQATT, CDR2 SNEGSKA (reference sequence). The CDR3 loop spans 12 amino acids. V shed 5 bases and J shed 6 bases, with 14 bases lying between them. The DNA of the CDR3 is TGCAGTGCTGGCCTTGGACGTGGCGAGCAGTACTTC. Its translation is CSAGLGRGEQYF.

This rearrangement joins TRBV20-1 to TRBJ2-5; D not resolved. V lost 3 bases to trimming and J lost 9 bases, with 14 bases between them. The CDR3 contains 12 residues. Germline CDR1 is DFQATT and CDR2 is SNEGSKA (reference sequence). CDR3 residues: CSASRQKAPQYF. In nucleotides, the CDR3 is TGCAGTGCTAGCCGCCAGAAGGCGCCCCAGTACTTC.

J is TRBJ1-3 and V is TRBV9, with D hard to call. The CDR3 consists of 13 residues. V was trimmed by 5 bases and J by 4 bases, leaving 10 bases between them. Germline V gives CDR1 SGDLS, CDR2 YYNGEE. CDR3 in DNA: TGTGCCAGCAGTCCTATTAACGGAAACACCATATATTTT. Translation gives CASSPINGNTIYF.

CDR3 sequence: CASSQDRGITETQYF. The CDR3 nucleotides are TGTGCCAGCAGCCAAGATCGGGGCATTACGGAGACCCAGTACTTC. This chain uses TRBV3-1 with TRBJ2-5; D is perhaps TRBD1 or TRBD2 (5 bases each). CDR1 is LGHDT, CDR2 YNNKEL, per germline (reference sequence). This CDR3 spans 15 amino acids. V was clipped by 0 bases and J by 5 bases, with 13 bases between them.

The V call is TRBV7-9, the J call TRBJ1-6; the D gene is possibly TRBD1 (6 bases). This CDR3 has 14 amino acids. Germline V gene data show CDR1 as SEHNR and CDR2 as FQNEAQ (reference sequence). V lost 1 base to trimming and J lost 7 bases, with 8 bases between them. The CDR3 coding sequence is TGTGCCAGCAGCTTAGGGGACAAGAATTCACCCCTCCACTTT. Translated, it gives CASSLGDKNSPLHF.

This clonotype turned up a few times. The V gene is TRBV5-1, the J gene TRBJ2-7; D may correspond to TRBD1 or TRBD2 (5 bases each). V dropped 3 bases and J dropped 3 bases, with 13 bases sitting between them. From germline, CDR1 is SGHRS and CDR2 YFSETQ. The CDR3 extends over 14 amino acids. CDR3: CASSSGPTGYEQYF. The CDR3 nucleotides are TGCGCCAGCAGCTCGGGACCTACCGGCTACGAGCAGTACTTC.

This CDR3 reads CASRTRNTEAFF. Here the CDR3 DNA reads TGTGCCAGCAGAACAAGGAACACTGAAGCTTTCTTT. This chain joins TRBV6-5 and TRBJ1-1; no clear D gene. V lost 6 bases, J lost 1 base, and 6 bases lay in between. The CDR3 consists of 12 residues. The germline gives CDR1 MNHEY, CDR2 SVGAGI.

The rearrangement links TRBV25-1 to TRBJ1-2, with D perhaps TRBD1 (5 bases). V lost 5 bases and J lost 4, with 20 bases in between. Germline V gene sequence: CDR1 MGHDK, CDR2 SYGVNS. There are 16 residues in the CDR3. In DNA, the CDR3 is TGTGCCAGCAGTACTCCCGGGGCAGTTTGGAGCTATGGCTACACCTTC. This translates into CASSTPGAVWSYGYTF.

This clonotype was seen once. The rearrangement links TRBV7-2 to TRBJ1-1; no clear D. The CDR3 is 12 amino acids. CDR1 SGHTA and CDR2 FQGNSA come from the germline V gene. Trimming shortened V by 2 bases and J by 4 bases, and 5 bases separated the two germline ends. CDR3 DNA: TGTGCCAGCAGCTTATTGTTCACTGAAGCTTTCTTT. Translating it yields CASSLLFTEAFF.

This clonotype was detected once. This rearrangement joins TRBV7-2 to TRBJ1-2; no clear D gene. The CDR3 has 14 amino acids. Trimming removed 5 bases from V and 4 bases from J, with 14 bases in between. Germline CDR1 and CDR2: SGHTA and FQGNSA. Here the CDR3 DNA reads TGTGCCAGCAGCCCCCTTAGCGGGAGCTATGGCTACACCTTC. Translation: CASSPLSGSYGYTF.